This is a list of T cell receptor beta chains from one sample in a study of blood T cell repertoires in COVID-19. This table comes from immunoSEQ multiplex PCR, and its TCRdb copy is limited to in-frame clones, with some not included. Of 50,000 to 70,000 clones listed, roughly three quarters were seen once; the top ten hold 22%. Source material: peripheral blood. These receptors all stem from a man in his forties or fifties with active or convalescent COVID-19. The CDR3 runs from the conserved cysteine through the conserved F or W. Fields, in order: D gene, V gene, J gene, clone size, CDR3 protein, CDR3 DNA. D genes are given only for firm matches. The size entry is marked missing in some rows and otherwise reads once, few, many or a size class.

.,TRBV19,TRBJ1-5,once,CASSQFVGESNQPQHF,TGTGCCAGTAGCCAATTCGTCGGAGAGAGCAATCAGCCCCAGCATTTT
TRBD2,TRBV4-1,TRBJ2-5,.,CASSTSSGGAETQYF,TGCGCCAGCAGCACCTCTAGCGGGGGGGCAGAGACCCAGTACTTC
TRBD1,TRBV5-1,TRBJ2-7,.,CASSLFTGALSYEQYF,TGCGCCAGCAGCTTGTTCACAGGGGCCCTCTCCTACGAGCAGTACTTC
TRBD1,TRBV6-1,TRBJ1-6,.,CASSETRGNSPLHF,TGTGCCAGCAGTGAAACCAGGGGGAATTCACCCCTCCACTTT
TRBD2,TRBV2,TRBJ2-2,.,CASSMGLGNTGELFF,TGTGCCAGCAGCATGGGACTAGGGAACACCGGGGAGCTGTTTTTT
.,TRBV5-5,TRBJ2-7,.,CASSSEGYEQYF,TGTGCCAGCAGCTCCGAGGGATACGAGCAGTACTTC
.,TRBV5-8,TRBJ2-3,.,CASSLQNRDTDTQYF,TGTGCCAGCAGCTTACAAAACCGGGACACAGATACGCAGTATTTT
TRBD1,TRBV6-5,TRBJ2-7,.,CATARGPSYEQYF,TGTGCCACCGCCAGGGGGCCGAGCTACGAGCAGTACTTC
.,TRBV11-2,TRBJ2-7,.,CASSLDRDEQYF,TGTGCCAGCAGCTTAGACAGGGACGAGCAGTACTTC
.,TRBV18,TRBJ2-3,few,CASSPMTDTQYF,TGTGCCAGCTCACCTATGACAGATACGCAGTATTTT
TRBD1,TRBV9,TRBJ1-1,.,CASSDPQGYTEAFF,TGTGCCAGCAGCGACCCACAGGGGTACACTGAAGCTTTCTTT
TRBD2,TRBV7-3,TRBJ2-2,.,CASRPTSVTGELFF,TGTGCCAGCAGACCCACTAGCGTCACCGGGGAGCTGTTTTTT
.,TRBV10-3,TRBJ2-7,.,CAISEHPQGQYF,TGTGCCATCAGTGAGCACCCGCAGGGGCAGTACTTC
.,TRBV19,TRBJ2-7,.,CASSIGDFYEQYF,TGTGCCAGTAGTATAGGGGACTTCTACGAGCAGTACTTC
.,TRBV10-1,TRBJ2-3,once,CASSGPRVTDTQYF,TGCGCCAGCAGTGGACCGCGGGTCACAGATACGCAGTATTTT
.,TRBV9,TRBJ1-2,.,CASSPGGLNYGYTF,TGTGCCAGCAGCCCCGGCGGACTGAACTATGGCTACACCTTC
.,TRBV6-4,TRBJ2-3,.,CASSDERTDTQYF,TGTGCCAGCAGTGACGAGCGCACAGATACGCAGTATTTT
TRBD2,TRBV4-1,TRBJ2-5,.,CASSQVLAGVVQETQYF,TGCGCCAGCAGCCAAGTACTAGCGGGAGTGGTGCAAGAGACCCAGTACTTC
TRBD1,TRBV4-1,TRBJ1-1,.,CASSRGTGGLNTEAFF,TGCGCCAGCAGCCGAGGGACAGGGGGCTTGAACACTGAAGCTTTCTTT
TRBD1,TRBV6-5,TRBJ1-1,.,CASSSRGTGGQAFF,TGTGCCAGCAGTTCGAGGGGGACAGGGGGCCAGGCTTTCTTT
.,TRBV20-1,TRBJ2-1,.,CSARRDEQFF,TGCAGTGCTAGAAGAGATGAGCAGTTCTTC
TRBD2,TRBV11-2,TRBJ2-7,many,CASSLDQGTSGISYEQYF,TGTGCCAGCAGCTTAGATCAGGGGACTAGCGGGATTTCCTACGAGCAGTACTTC
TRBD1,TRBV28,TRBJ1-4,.,CAARDRGRSKEKLFF,TGTGCCGCCAGGGACAGGGGGCGTTCTAAGGAAAAACTGTTTTTT
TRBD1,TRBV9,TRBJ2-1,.,CASSVAGTGGYSYNEQFF,TGTGCCAGCAGCGTAGCGGGGACAGGGGGCTACTCCTACAATGAGCAGTTCTTC
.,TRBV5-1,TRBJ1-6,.,CASRSGINSPLHF,TGCGCCAGTAGGTCAGGAATTAATTCACCCCTCCACTTT
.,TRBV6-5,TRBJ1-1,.,CASSRVRGTEAFF,TGTGCCAGCAGTAGGGTAAGGGGTACTGAAGCTTTCTTT
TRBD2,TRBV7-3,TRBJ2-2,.,CASSLLAGGNTGELFF,TGTGCCAGCAGCTTACTCGCGGGGGGAAACACCGGGGAGCTGTTTTTT
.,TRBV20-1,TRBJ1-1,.,CSASRLGMNTEAFF,TGCAGTGCTAGTAGGCTGGGCATGAACACTGAAGCTTTCTTT
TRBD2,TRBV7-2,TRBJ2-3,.,CASSQAGWSDTQYF,TGTGCCAGCAGCCAAGCGGGATGGTCAGATACGCAGTATTTT
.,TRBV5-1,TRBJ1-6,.,CASSVDRSFSPLHF,TGCGCCAGCAGCGTGGACAGATCGTTTTCACCCCTCCACTTT
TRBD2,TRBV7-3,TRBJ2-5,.,CASSRSGRGETQYF,TGTGCCAGCAGTCGTAGCGGGAGGGGTGAGACCCAGTACTTC
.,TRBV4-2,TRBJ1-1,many,CASSQLFGGTQNTEAFF,TGTGCCAGCAGCCAACTCTTTGGAGGAACCCAGAACACTGAAGCTTTCTTT
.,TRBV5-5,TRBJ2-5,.,CASSLLDWSYQETQYF,TGTGCCAGCAGCTTGTTGGACTGGTCGTACCAAGAGACCCAGTACTTC
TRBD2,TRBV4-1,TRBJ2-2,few,CASSPPPGLATGELFF,TGCGCCAGCAGCCCGCCGCCGGGACTAGCGACCGGGGAGCTGTTTTTT
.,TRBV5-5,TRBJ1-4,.,CASSSPGGGEKLFF,TGTGCCAGCAGCTCGCCGGGAGGGGGTGAAAAACTGTTTTTT
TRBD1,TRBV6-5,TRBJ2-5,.,CASALSGTGRETQYF,TGTGCCAGCGCGCTTTCCGGGACAGGTCGTGAGACCCAGTACTTC
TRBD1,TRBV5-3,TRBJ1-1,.,CAKNLQGAENTEAFF,TGTGCCAAAAATCTTCAGGGGGCTGAGAACACTGAAGCTTTCTTT
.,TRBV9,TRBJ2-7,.,CASSLGTPEGEQYF,TGTGCCAGCAGCTTAGGGACTCCGGAGGGCGAGCAGTACTTC
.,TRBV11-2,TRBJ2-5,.,CASSLVPSDETQYF,TGTGCCAGCAGCTTAGTACCTAGCGATGAGACCCAGTACTTC
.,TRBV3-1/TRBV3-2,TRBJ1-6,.,CASSQRGSPLHF,TGTGCCAGCAGCCAACGCGGTTCACCCCTCCACTTT
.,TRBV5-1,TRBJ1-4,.,CASSLVGVREKLFF,TGCGCCAGCAGCTTGGTCGGGGTTCGAGAAAAACTGTTTTTT
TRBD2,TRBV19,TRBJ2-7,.,CASSLPAGREGHEQYF,TGTGCCAGTAGTCTCCCTGCGGGCAGGGAGGGACACGAGCAGTACTTC
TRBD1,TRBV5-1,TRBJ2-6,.,CASSLDRGSGANVLTF,TGCGCCAGCAGCTTGGACAGGGGATCTGGGGCCAACGTCCTGACTTTC
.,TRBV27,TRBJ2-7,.,CAPRWDCPYEQYF,TGTGCTCCGCGGTGGGACTGCCCCTACGAGCAGTACTTC
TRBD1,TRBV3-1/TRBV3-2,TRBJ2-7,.,CASNNRGAYEQYF,TGTGCCAGCAATAACAGGGGGGCCTACGAGCAGTACTTC
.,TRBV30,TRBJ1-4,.,CAWRVGAAIGEKLFF,TGTGCCTGGAGGGTAGGGGCGGCAATCGGTGAAAAACTGTTTTTT
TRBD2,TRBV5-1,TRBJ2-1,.,CASGFGLAAYNEQFF,TGCGCCAGCGGGTTTGGACTAGCGGCTTACAATGAGCAGTTCTTC
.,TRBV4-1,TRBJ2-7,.,CASSQNRQGTYEQYF,TGCGCCAGCAGCCAAAACCGGCAGGGGACCTACGAGCAGTACTTC
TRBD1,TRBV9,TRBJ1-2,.,CASSVERTGGGYTF,TGTGCCAGCAGCGTAGAGCGAACAGGGGGTGGCTACACCTTC
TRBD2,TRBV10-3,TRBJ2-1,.,CATLNPGLAGGRSWNEQFF,TGTGCCACCTTAAATCCGGGACTAGCGGGGGGGCGATCATGGAATGAGCAGTTCTTC
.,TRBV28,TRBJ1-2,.,CASRTGQYGYTF,TGTGCCAGCAGGACAGGACAATATGGCTACACCTTC
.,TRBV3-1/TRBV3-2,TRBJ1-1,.,CASSPIRGMNTEAFF,TGTGCCAGCAGCCCGATACGGGGAATGAACACTGAAGCTTTCTTT
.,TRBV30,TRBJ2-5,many,CAWRRGFQETQYF,TGTGCCTGGAGAAGGGGGTTCCAAGAGACCCAGTACTTC
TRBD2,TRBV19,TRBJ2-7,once,CASSTREATSGSPHEQYF,TGTGCCAGTAGTACTAGAGAAGCGACTAGCGGGAGTCCCCACGAGCAGTACTTC
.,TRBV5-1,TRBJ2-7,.,CASSLAVRDEQYF,TGCGCCAGCAGCTTGGCTGTCAGGGACGAGCAGTACTTC
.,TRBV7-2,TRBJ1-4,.,CASSLGGEPNEKLFF,TGTGCCAGCAGCTTGGGCGGGGAGCCTAATGAAAAACTGTTTTTT
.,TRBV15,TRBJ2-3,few,CATQAGLTDTQYF,TGTGCCACCCAGGCCGGTCTCACAGATACGCAGTATTTT
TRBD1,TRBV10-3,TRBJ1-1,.,CAIRPDRGGTEAFF,TGTGCCATCAGACCTGACAGGGGAGGGACTGAAGCTTTCTTT